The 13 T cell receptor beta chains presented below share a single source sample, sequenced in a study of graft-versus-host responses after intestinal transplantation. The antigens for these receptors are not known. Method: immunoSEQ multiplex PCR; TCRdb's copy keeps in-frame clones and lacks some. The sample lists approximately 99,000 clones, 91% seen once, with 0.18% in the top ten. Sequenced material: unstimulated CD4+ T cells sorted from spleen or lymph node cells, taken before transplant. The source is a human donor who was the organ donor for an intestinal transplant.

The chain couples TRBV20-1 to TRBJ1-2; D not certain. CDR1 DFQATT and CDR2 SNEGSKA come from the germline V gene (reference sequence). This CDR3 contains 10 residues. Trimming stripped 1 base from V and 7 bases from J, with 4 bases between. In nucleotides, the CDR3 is TGCAGTGCTAGAGGCGTTGGCTACACCTTC. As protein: CSARGVGYTF.

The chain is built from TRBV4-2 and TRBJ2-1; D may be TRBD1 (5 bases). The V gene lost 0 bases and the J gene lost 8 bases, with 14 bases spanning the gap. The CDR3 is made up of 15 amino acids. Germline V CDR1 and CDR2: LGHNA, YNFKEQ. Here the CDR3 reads CASSQDQVGLDEQFF. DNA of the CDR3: TGTGCCAGCAGCCAAGATCAGGTGGGGCTAGATGAGCAGTTCTTC.

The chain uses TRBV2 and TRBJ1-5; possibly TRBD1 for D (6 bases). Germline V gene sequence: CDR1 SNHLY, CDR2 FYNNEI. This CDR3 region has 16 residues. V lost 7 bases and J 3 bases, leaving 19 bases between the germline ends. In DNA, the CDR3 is TGTGCCAGCAAAGGTGGGGCTACAGGGTACAATCAGCCCCAGCATTTT. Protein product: CASKGGATGYNQPQHF.

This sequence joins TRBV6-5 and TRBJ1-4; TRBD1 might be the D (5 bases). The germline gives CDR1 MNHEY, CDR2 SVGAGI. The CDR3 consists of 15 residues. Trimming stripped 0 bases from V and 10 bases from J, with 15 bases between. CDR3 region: CASSYSRTLRGKLFF. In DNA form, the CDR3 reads TGTGCCAGCAGTTACTCGAGAACCCTAAGGGGAAAACTGTTTTTT.

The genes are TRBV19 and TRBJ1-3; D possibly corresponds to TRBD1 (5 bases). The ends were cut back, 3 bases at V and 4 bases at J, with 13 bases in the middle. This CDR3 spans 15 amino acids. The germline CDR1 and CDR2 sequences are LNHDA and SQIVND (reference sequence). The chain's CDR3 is CASSMDNYSGNTIYF. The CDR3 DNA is TGTGCCAGTAGTATGGACAACTATAGCGGAAACACCATATATTTT.

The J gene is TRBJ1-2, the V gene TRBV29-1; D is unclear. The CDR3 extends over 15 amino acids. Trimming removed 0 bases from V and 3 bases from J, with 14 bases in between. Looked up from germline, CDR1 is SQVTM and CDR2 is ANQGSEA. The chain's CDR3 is CSVEEAPRGYYGYTF. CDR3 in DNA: TGCAGCGTTGAAGAGGCCCCGCGGGGATACTATGGCTACACCTTC.

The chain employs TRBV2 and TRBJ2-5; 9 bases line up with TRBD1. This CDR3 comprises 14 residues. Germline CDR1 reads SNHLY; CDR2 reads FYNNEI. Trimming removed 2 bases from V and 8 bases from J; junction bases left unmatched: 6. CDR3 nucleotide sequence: TGTGCCAGCAGTGAAACAGGGGGCTCCCTAACCCAGTACTTC. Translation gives CASSETGGSLTQYF. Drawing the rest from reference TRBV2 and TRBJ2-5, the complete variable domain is EPEVTQTPSHQVTQMGQEVILRCVPISNHLYFYWYRQILGQKVEFLVSFYNNEISEKSEIFDDQFSVERPDGSNFTLKIRSTKLEDSAMYFCASSETGGSLTQYFGPGTRLLVL.

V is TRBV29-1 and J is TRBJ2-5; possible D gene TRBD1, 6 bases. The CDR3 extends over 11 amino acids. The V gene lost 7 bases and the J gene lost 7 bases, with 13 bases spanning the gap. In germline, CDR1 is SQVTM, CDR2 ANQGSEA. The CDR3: CSGQAPWTQYF. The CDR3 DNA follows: TGCAGCGGACAGGCGCCGTGGACCCAGTACTTC.

DNA of the CDR3: TGCGCCAGCAGCCCACCGGGACAGGGATCACAGAATACGCAGTATTTT. This gives the protein CASSPPGQGSQNTQYF. The chain links TRBV4-1 to TRBJ2-3; 9 bases match TRBD1. The CDR3 runs 16 residues. Germline CDR1 MGHRA, CDR2 YSYEKL. The junction had 12 bases not matched to a gene; V was cut back by 4 bases and J by 7 bases.

For the CDR3, the DNA is TGTGCCAGCAGCGAGGCCGGGAGAAGGGGCACTGAAGCTTTCTTT. It specifies CASSEAGRRGTEAFF. V usage is TRBV9 and J usage is TRBJ1-1; TRBD1 might be the D (5 bases). Between the trimmed V and J ends, which lost 3 bases and 4 bases, there was a span of 16 bases. CDR1 and CDR2 from the germline V gene are SGDLS and YYNGEE. The CDR3 runs to 15 residues.

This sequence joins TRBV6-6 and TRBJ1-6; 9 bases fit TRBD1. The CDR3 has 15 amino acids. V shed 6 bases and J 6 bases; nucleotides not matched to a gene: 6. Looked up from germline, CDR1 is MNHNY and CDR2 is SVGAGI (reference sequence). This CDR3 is CASSRGDRVNSPLHF. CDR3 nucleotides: TGTGCCAGCAGCCGAGGGGACAGGGTTAATTCACCCCTCCACTTT.

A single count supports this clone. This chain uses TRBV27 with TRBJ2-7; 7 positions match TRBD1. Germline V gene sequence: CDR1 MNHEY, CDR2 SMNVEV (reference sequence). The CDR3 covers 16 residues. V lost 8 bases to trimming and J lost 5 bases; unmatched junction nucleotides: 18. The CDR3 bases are TGTGCCAGCGCCAAACGGACAGGCTCCACTCTGAACGAGCAGTACTTC. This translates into CASAKRTGSTLNEQYF.

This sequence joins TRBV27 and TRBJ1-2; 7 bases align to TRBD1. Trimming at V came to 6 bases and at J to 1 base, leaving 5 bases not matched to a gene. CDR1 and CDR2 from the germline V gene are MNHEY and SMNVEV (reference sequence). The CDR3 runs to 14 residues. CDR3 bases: TGTGCCAGCAGGGGACAGCCCAATAACTATGGCTACACCTTC. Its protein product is CASRGQPNNYGYTF.